A single sample gave rise to the 28 T cell receptor beta chains below, sequenced in a study of T-cell reconstitution after alpha-beta-depleted transplantation in children. The library targeted TCRbeta and was prepared with unique molecular identifiers. TCRdb re-called the PCR reads with MiXCR, one entry per CDR3 protein. The sample carries approximately 980,000 distinct CDR3 sequences, roughly 29% recorded once. The specimen was PBMCs, mostly from graft donor cells, collected 360 days after TCRalphabeta/CD19-depleted stem cell transplant. These receptors came from a boy in the first two years of life who had a stem cell transplant for SCID, so the T cells may come from the graft donor.

This clonotype was seen at least ten times. The chain joins TRBV12-3 or TRBV12-4 to TRBJ2-7; TRBD2 matches at 11 bases. The ends lost 7 bases at V and 5 bases at J; junction bases unmatched: 10. The CDR3 totals 15 residues. CDR3 sequence reads: CASKNSGGAANEQYF. The CDR3 DNA sequence: TGTGCCAGCAAGAATAGCGGGGGGGCCGCCAACGAGCAGTACTTC.

This chain connects TRBV4-2 to TRBJ2-2, with D tentatively TRBD1 (5 bases). V was clipped by 3 bases and J by 2 bases, with 16 bases between them. CDR3 size: 17 residues. CDR1 is LGHNA and CDR2 is YNFKEQ in the germline V gene. CDR3 region: CASSHILRGANTGELFF. The CDR3 DNA is TGTGCCAGCAGCCACATCCTGCGTGGGGCAAACACCGGGGAGCTGTTTTTT.

The rearrangement uses TRBV27 and TRBJ2-3, with 8 positions matching TRBD1. V dropped 3 bases and J dropped 5; count of bases not matched to a gene: 7. Germline V lookup: CDR1 MNHEY, CDR2 SMNVEV (reference sequence). CDR3 length equals 15 residues. The CDR3 region is CASSFRDRRLDTQYF. The CDR3 DNA reads as TGTGCCAGCAGTTTCCGGGACAGGAGGTTAGATACGCAGTATTTT.

This rearrangement joins TRBV20-1 to TRBJ2-3, with 9 nucleotides matching TRBD2. Germline loops: CDR1 DFQATT, CDR2 SNEGSKA (reference sequence). The CDR3 extends over 13 amino acids. The V segment lost 6 bases and the J segment 5 bases; nucleotides outside the gene matches: 6. CDR3 protein: CSAPGLAKDTQYF. The CDR3 nucleotides read TGCAGTGCCCCTGGACTAGCGAAAGATACGCAGTATTTT.

The V gene is TRBV29-1, the J gene TRBJ2-3, with D possibly matching TRBD2 (6 bases). V was clipped by 5 bases and J by 2 bases, with 17 bases between them. The germline V gene encodes CDR1 SQVTM and CDR2 ANQGSEA. This CDR3 spans 15 amino acids. Written as DNA, the CDR3 is TGCAGCGTTCAGCCGTGGCGGGGCGACACAGATACGCAGTATTTT. As protein: CSVQPWRGDTDTQYF.

This clonotype was picked up a small number of times. The chain is built from TRBV14 and TRBJ2-7; D remains unclear. The CDR3 totals 15 residues. The germline gives CDR1 SGHDN, CDR2 FVKESK. The V end was cut by 0 bases, the J end by 0 bases, with 9 bases between. CDR3: CASSQDQAFSYEQYF. The CDR3 nucleotides are TGTGCCAGCAGCCAAGATCAGGCATTCTCCTACGAGCAGTACTTC.

In this sample, this clonotype turned up a few times. The chain recombines TRBV7-9 with TRBJ2-5; D might be TRBD2 (6 bases). V was pared by 1 base and J by 5 bases, with 20 bases between. The CDR3 is 17 residues long. The germline V gene has CDR1 SEHNR and CDR2 FQNEAQ (reference sequence). CDR3 sequence: CASSLVVKTRGLETQYF. The CDR3 DNA follows: TGTGCCAGCAGCTTAGTCGTAAAGACTAGAGGCTTGGAGACCCAGTACTTC.

This clonotype was seen a few times. This chain connects TRBV12-3 or TRBV12-4 to TRBJ2-7; D gene ambiguous. The CDR3 totals 12 residues. V shed 8 bases and J shed 4 bases, with 12 bases lying between them. The CDR3: CASGPGWYEQYF. In nucleotides, the CDR3 is TGTGCCAGCGGGCCCGGGTGGTACGAGCAGTACTTC.

By sample fraction, this clonotype is medium-sized (0.01 to 0.1%). CDR3 protein: CASSDDLYAGANVLTF. CDR3 sequence (DNA): TGTGCCAGCAGTGACGACCTTTATGCTGGGGCCAACGTCCTGACTTTC. This chain uses TRBV6-1 with TRBJ2-6, with D hard to call. The germline V gene encodes CDR1 MNHNS and CDR2 SASEGT. The V end was cut by 3 bases, the J end by 2 bases, with 11 bases between. The length of the CDR3 is 16 residues.

This clonotype was seen more than once but under ten times. The chain employs TRBV4-2 and TRBJ2-3; 9 nucleotides line up with TRBD2. The J segment lost 2 bases and the V segment lost 5 bases, leaving 8 bases of the junction unmatched. The CDR3 is 16 amino acids. Germline V lookup: CDR1 LGHNA, CDR2 YNFKEQ. The CDR3 sequence is CASSGDIAGDTDTQYF. In DNA form, the CDR3 reads TGTGCCAGCAGCGGAGATATAGCGGGGGACACAGATACGCAGTATTTT.

This clonotype showed up just a few times. CDR3 protein: CASSKEIPDTQYF. The CDR3 DNA reads TGTGCCAGCAGTAAGGAAATCCCAGATACGCAGTATTTT. The V and J genes are TRBV11-3 and TRBJ2-3; D is uncertain. CDR3 length equals 13 residues. Trimming shortened V by 6 bases and J by 4 bases, and 11 bases separated the two germline ends. From germline, CDR1 is SGHNT and CDR2 YENEEA.

The rearrangement links TRBV11-2 to TRBJ2-3, with 16 nucleotides matching TRBD2. Germline V gene data show CDR1 as SGHAT and CDR2 as FQNNGV. The V segment lost 1 base and the J segment 7 bases; nucleotides outside the gene matches: 8. The CDR3 spans 18 residues. CDR3 region: CASSLVKGLAGGQNTQYF. In nucleotides, the CDR3 is TGTGCCAGCAGCTTAGTCAAGGGACTAGCGGGGGGGCAGAATACGCAGTATTTT.

The chain joins TRBV6-2 or TRBV6-3 to TRBJ2-2, with unresolved D. The germline V gene encodes CDR1 MNHEY and CDR2 SVGEGT. The CDR3 extends over 14 amino acids. Trimming cost V 8 bases and J 1 base, with 11 bases left between them. This CDR3 reads CASGNSVNTGELFF. Written as DNA, the CDR3 is TGTGCCAGCGGGAACAGCGTGAACACCGGGGAGCTGTTTTTT.

This clonotype occurred many times. CDR3 in amino acids: CASSQGRLYEQYF. The CDR3 nucleotides are TGCGCCAGCAGCCAAGGGCGATTGTACGAGCAGTACTTC. The V gene is TRBV4-3, the J gene TRBJ2-7; unclear D gene. The germline V gene has CDR1 LGHNA and CDR2 YSLEER. V lost 1 base and J 4 bases, leaving 8 bases between the germline ends. This CDR3 is built from 13 residues.

This chain joins TRBV15 and TRBJ2-1; possible D gene TRBD1, 6 bases. V gave up 4 bases and J gave up 6 bases, with 19 bases separating them. This CDR3 contains 16 residues. Germline-derived CDR1 and CDR2 are LNHNV and YYDKDF (reference sequence). The CDR3 loop is CATSKNQGKGVNEQFF. The CDR3 DNA reads TGTGCCACCAGCAAGAACCAGGGGAAAGGGGTCAATGAGCAGTTCTTC. The entire variable domain, with the rest obtained from reference TRBV15 and TRBJ2-1, is as follows: DAMVIQNPRYQVTQFGKPVTLSCSQTLNHNVMYWYQQKSSQAPKLLFHYYDKDFNNEADTPDNFQSRRPNTSFCFLDIRSPGLGDTAMYLCATSKNQGKGVNEQFFGPGTRLTVL.

The rearrangement links TRBV5-1 to TRBJ1-3, with D uncertain. The V gene's germline CDR1 is SGHRS and CDR2 YFSETQ. This CDR3 has 15 residues. V was cut by 0 bases and J by 0 bases, with 7 bases left in between. CDR3 protein: CASSLASNSGNTIYF. The CDR3, as DNA: TGCGCCAGCAGCTTGGCTTCAAACTCTGGAAACACCATATATTTT.

The genes are TRBV20-1 and TRBJ1-1; 8 bases fit TRBD1. The junction had 7 bases not matched to a gene; V was cut back by 3 bases and J by 4 bases. CDR1 and CDR2 from the germline V gene are DFQATT and SNEGSKA (reference sequence). This CDR3 is 14 amino acids long. The CDR3 coding sequence is TGCAGTGCTAGCGGACCGACAGGGGCCACTGAAGCTTTCTTT. Translating gives CSASGPTGATEAFF.

The chain couples TRBV3-1 to TRBJ1-2; 8 bases align to TRBD1. With 11 bases clipped from V and 13 bases from J, the junction kept 18 bases outside the gene matches. Germline CDR1 LGHDT, CDR2 YNNKEL (reference sequence). This CDR3 is 13 amino acids long. DNA for the CDR3: TGTGCCTTCTGTTTAACTACAGGGGGAAGAGGCACCTTC. This encodes CAFCLTTGGRGTF.

This chain connects TRBV27 to TRBJ2-7; 8 bases match TRBD2. Losses at the gene ends were 5 bases for V and 0 bases for J; bases not matched to a gene: 6. Germline CDR1 reads MNHEY; CDR2 reads SMNVEV (reference sequence). The CDR3 has 15 residues. CDR3 nucleotide sequence: TGTGCCAGCAGTCCCTCTAGCGGGTTCTCCTACGAGCAGTACTTC. It codes for CASSPSSGFSYEQYF.

V gene TRBV9 combines with J gene TRBJ1-6; D remains ambiguous. The CDR3 sequence is 13 residues long. V lost 0 bases to trimming and J lost 9 bases, with 7 bases between them. The V gene's germline CDR1 is SGDLS and CDR2 YYNGEE. The CDR3 region has the DNA TGTGCCAGCAGCGTAGGATTGCTTTCACCCCTCCACTTT. Translated, it gives CASSVGLLSPLHF.

This clonotype was seen a few times. J is TRBJ2-1 and V is TRBV19; tentative D call: TRBD2 (6 bases). The V end was cut by 3 bases, the J end by 5 bases, with 8 bases between. The V gene's germline CDR1 is LNHDA and CDR2 SQIVND (reference sequence). The CDR3 covers 13 residues. DNA of the CDR3: TGTGCCAGTAGTATCGGGGGACACAATGAGCAGTTCTTC. Protein product: CASSIGGHNEQFF.

This clonotype was seen a handful of times. The chain links TRBV4-1 to TRBJ2-7, with 10 bases that match TRBD1. The CDR3 totals 21 residues. Germline-derived CDR1 and CDR2 are MGHRA and YSYEKL. V was clipped by 1 base and J by 4 bases; unmatched bases: 22. In DNA form, the CDR3 reads TGCGCCAGCAGCCAAGTGGGCGTGATTGGACAGGGGGGAGTGGTAATTTACGAGCAGTACTTC. Protein sequence: CASSQVGVIGQGGVVIYEQYF.

The CDR3 sequence is CASRQGQGISYEQYF. CDR3 DNA: TGTGCCAGCAGACAAGGACAGGGGATTTCCTACGAGCAGTACTTC. V gene TRBV6-1 combines with J gene TRBJ2-7, with TRBD1 identical over 9 bases. The CDR3 is 15 amino acids. The J segment lost 1 base and the V segment lost 6 bases, leaving 7 bases of the junction unmatched. The germline gives CDR1 MNHNS, CDR2 SASEGT.

The rearrangement joins TRBV5-1 to TRBJ2-7; TRBD1 matches at 8 bases. This CDR3 contains 16 residues. Germline V gene lookup returns CDR1 SGHRS and CDR2 YFSETQ. The junction had 10 bases not matched to a gene; V was cut back by 3 bases and J by 2 bases. The CDR3 loop reads CASSSWRTGRTYEQYF. The CDR3 DNA reads TGCGCCAGCAGCTCTTGGCGGACAGGGAGAACCTACGAGCAGTACTTC. Based on the CDR3 plus reference TRBV5-1 and TRBJ2-7, the full variable domain is KAGVTQTPRYLIKTRGQQVTLSCSPISGHRSVSWYQQTPGQGLQFLFEYFSETQRNKGNFPGRFSGRQFSNSRSEMNVSTLELGDSALYLCASSSWRTGRTYEQYFGPGTRLTVT.

This clonotype came up a few times. V gene TRBV5-5 combines with J gene TRBJ1-5; perhaps TRBD1 as D (6 bases). Trimming took off 2 bases at V and 0 bases at J, with 12 bases between the two ends. The V gene's germline CDR1 is SGHKS and CDR2 YYEKEE (reference sequence). CDR3 size: 16 residues. CDR3 sequence: CASSLKQGISNQPQHF. The CDR3 DNA sequence: TGTGCCAGCAGCTTAAAACAGGGTATTAGCAATCAGCCCCAGCATTTT.

The chain links TRBV20-1 to TRBJ1-1; 7 bases agree with TRBD1. CDR1 and CDR2 (germline): DFQATT, SNEGSKA (reference sequence). The CDR3 runs to 14 residues. V was pared by 3 bases and J by 10 bases, with 14 bases of the junction left unmatched. CDR3 DNA: TGCAGTGCTAGTCTCGACAGGGCTGTACTGGTAGCTTTCTTT. Amino acid sequence: CSASLDRAVLVAFF.

This clonotype was counted between two and nine times. The rearrangement uses TRBV9 and TRBJ1-3; no firm D call. From germline, CDR1 is SGDLS and CDR2 YYNGEE. The ends were cut back, 0 bases at V and 4 bases at J, with 14 bases in the middle. The CDR3 covers 16 residues. This CDR3 is CASSVVPSPGGNTIYF. CDR3 coding DNA: TGTGCCAGCAGCGTAGTCCCTTCGCCGGGAGGAAACACCATATATTTT.

This clonotype was picked up a small number of times. CDR3 DNA: TGTGCCAGCGTGCGACGGCTGAACACTGAAGCTTTCTTT. Translated, it gives CASVRRLNTEAFF. The rearrangement links TRBV2 to TRBJ1-1; no definite D call. Germline V gene data show CDR1 as SNHLY and CDR2 as FYNNEI. This CDR3 is built from 13 residues. Trimming took 8 bases from V and 0 from J, leaving 10 bases between them.